This T cell receptor (beta chain) appears in the sequencing data of a study of OX40 agonist ivuxolimab in advanced cancers. Study details: Patients were given ivuxolimab, an antibody that agonizes OX40 (CD134). Age averaged around 60 years (range roughly 23 to 80), and 82.7% were male. Study-level findings and limits: There were, on average, more expanded clones in CD8+ T cells than in CD4+. Antigens targeted by the expanded peripheral T cells were not determined.

The repertoire was sequenced with immunoSEQ multiplex PCR; TCRdb's copy has only in-frame clones and lacks some. The sample has around 65,000 clones, about 89% seen once; the top ten hold about a sixth. This CDR3 is built from 17 residues. Per the germline V gene, CDR1 is SGHRS and CDR2 is YFSETQ. V lost 4 bases, J lost 4 bases, and 14 bases stayed unmatched. Note on this clone: Its antigen is as yet unknown.

The sample here was CD4+ or CD8+ T cells sorted from blood, taken in a trial of the OX40 agonist ivuxolimab. This clonotype was obtained from an adult with an advanced solid tumor such as melanoma, head and neck, liver or kidney cancer. The chain uses TRBV5-1 and TRBJ2-7; 10 nucleotides line up with TRBD2. This chain's CDR3 is CASSPWYLAGAKYEQYF. The CDR3 DNA follows: TGCGCCAGCAGCCCGTGGTACCTAGCGGGAGCAAAGTACGAGCAGTACTTC.